Each of the 32 T cell receptor beta chains below was sequenced from the same sample in a study of blood T cell repertoires in COVID-19 (dated by TCRdb to 2020 to 2022). The library came from the immunoSEQ multiplex PCR assay. TCRdb took over this immuneACCESS table, retaining in-frame rearrangements with V and J assigned. Such tables are incomplete; in checked studies, under half of the missing clones stem from an unresolved V gene, and the remainder is unexplained. Here the sample has 150,000 to 160,000 clones; roughly nine tenths occur a single time. Roughly 15% of the sample goes to the ten largest clones. The sequenced material came from peripheral blood. Source of these receptors: a woman in her thirties or forties with acute or convalescent COVID-19.

The J gene is TRBJ2-2, the V gene TRBV11-2, with D maybe TRBD2 (6 bases). V lost 6 bases and J lost 7, with 6 bases in between. Germline V gives CDR1 SGHAT, CDR2 FQNNGV. CDR3 length: 11 amino acids. The CDR3 sequence is CASREGGELFF. The CDR3 nucleotides are TGTGCCAGCAGGGAGGGCGGGGAGCTGTTTTTT.

About this clone: Other DNA sequences in this specimen translate into the identical CDR3. The chain combines TRBV12-3 or TRBV12-4 with TRBJ2-7; TRBD1 is a possible D gene (5 bases). This CDR3 has 13 amino acids. Trimming shortened V by 2 bases and J by 0 bases, and 5 bases separated the two germline ends. The CDR3 spells CASSLTGSYEQYF. The CDR3 DNA reads as TGTGCCAGCAGTTTAACAGGCTCCTACGAGCAGTACTTC.

A single count supports this clone. This chain uses TRBV29-1 with TRBJ2-2; 7 bases agree with TRBD2. Germline V gives CDR1 SQVTM, CDR2 ANQGSEA. V lost 5 bases to trimming and J lost 7 bases; unmatched junction nucleotides: 10. There are 14 residues in the CDR3. The CDR3 nucleotides read TGCAGCGTTTTAGGTGGCGGGAGCTTCGGGGAGCTGTTTTTT. Translated: CSVLGGGSFGELFF.

This sequence joins TRBV29-1 and TRBJ1-1, with D possibly being TRBD1 (6 bases). CDR1 and CDR2 (germline): SQVTM, ANQGSEA. This CDR3 contains 19 residues. Trimming cost V 7 bases and J 3 bases, with 33 bases left between them. The CDR3 is CSGEIQVDRRLSWHTEAFF. The CDR3 nucleotides read TGCAGCGGGGAGATACAAGTAGACAGGCGGCTGAGTTGGCACACTGAAGCTTTCTTT.

V is TRBV12-5 and J is TRBJ1-5; possible D gene TRBD1, 6 bases. Germline V lookup: CDR1 LGHNT, CDR2 FRNRAP. Trimming removed 6 bases from V and 7 bases from J, with 16 bases in between. The CDR3 runs to 14 residues. The CDR3 DNA sequence: TGTGCTAGTGGCCCAGGGGCTAGAGCCCAGCCCCAGCATTTT. Its protein product is CASGPGARAQPQHF.

The CDR3 bases are TGTGCCAGCAGCGCCCTCCTTCTGGGAGTTAGGAATGAAAAACTGTTTTTT. This translates into CASSALLLGVRNEKLFF. The V call is TRBV7-6, the J call TRBJ1-4; D gene ambiguous. V was pared by 5 bases and J by 5 bases, with 21 bases between. Germline assignment: CDR1 SGHVS and CDR2 FNYEAQ. The CDR3 loop spans 17 amino acids.

This chain connects TRBV19 to TRBJ1-6; 8 positions match TRBD1. The germline V gene has CDR1 LNHDA and CDR2 SQIVND (reference sequence). The length of the CDR3 is 16 residues. The V gene end was trimmed by 4 bases and the J gene end by 6 bases; junction bases not matched to a gene: 8. CDR3 in amino acids: CASSSRDRRTNSPLHF. In DNA form, the CDR3 reads TGTGCCAGTAGTAGCCGGGACAGGAGAACTAATTCACCCCTCCACTTT. The full variable domain, in which reference TRBV19 and TRBJ1-6 provide the parts outside the CDR3, is DGGITQSPKYLFRKEGQNVTLSCEQNLNHDAMYWYRQDPGQGLRLIYYSQIVNDFQKGDIAEGYSVSREKKESFPLTVTSAQKNPTAFYLCASSSRDRRTNSPLHFGNGTRLTVT.

Here the CDR3 DNA reads TGTGCCAGCAGCGTAGGGACAGGGTTGTTAAGCGAGCAGTACTTC. The encoded protein is CASSVGTGLLSEQYF. This rearrangement joins TRBV9 to TRBJ2-7, with 8 bases matching TRBD1. The V and J ends lost 0 bases and 6 bases, in that order; junction bases with no gene match: 8. From germline, CDR1 is SGDLS and CDR2 YYNGEE. CDR3 size: 15 residues.

The chain links TRBV5-4 to TRBJ1-1; possibly TRBD1 for D (5 bases). This CDR3 is built from 16 residues. V was cut by 0 bases and J by 1 base, with 13 bases left in between. The V gene's germline CDR1 is SGHNT and CDR2 YYREEE (reference sequence). The CDR3 spells CASSLGAGRENTEAFF. The CDR3 DNA follows: TGTGCCAGCAGCTTGGGGGCAGGGAGGGAGAACACTGAAGCTTTCTTT.

This chain uses TRBV6-2 or TRBV6-3 with TRBJ2-2; TRBD2 agrees at 7 bases. J lost 5 bases, V lost 6 bases, and 9 bases had no gene match. Germline V CDR1 and CDR2: MNHEY, SVGEGT. This CDR3 spans 15 amino acids. The CDR3 here is CASSLRGDFTGELFF. Written as DNA, the CDR3 is TGTGCCAGCAGCTTACGGGGGGATTTTACCGGGGAGCTGTTTTTT.

CDR3 protein: CASSQGLQGAAGNTIYF. CDR3 nucleotide sequence: TGTGCCAGCAGCCAAGGTCTACAGGGGGCAGCGGGAAACACCATATATTTT. The rearrangement uses TRBV4-2 and TRBJ1-3; 9 positions match TRBD1. The CDR3 covers 17 residues. Germline V gene sequence: CDR1 LGHNA, CDR2 YNFKEQ. After removal of 1 base from V and 4 bases from J, the junction contained 8 bases not matched to a gene.

The chain links TRBV24-1 to TRBJ2-2, with a tentative D call TRBD1 (5 bases). This CDR3 region has 15 residues. Germline values: CDR1 KGHDR, CDR2 SFDVKD. V was clipped by 1 base and J by 7 bases, with 12 bases between them. CDR3 DNA: TGTGCCACCAGTGATTTATCCAGGGCCGACGGGGAGCTGTTTTTT. This codes for CATSDLSRADGELFF.

The chain uses TRBV6-1 and TRBJ2-7; the D gene is possibly TRBD1 (6 bases). The V end lost 2 bases, the J end lost 1 base, and 12 bases lay between the germline ends. This CDR3 is built from 15 residues. Germline CDR1 MNHNS, CDR2 SASEGT. The CDR3, as DNA: TGTGCCAGCAGTGAACAGGGACACCCTTCCTACGAGCAGTACTTC. As protein: CASSEQGHPSYEQYF.

The V call is TRBV19, the J call TRBJ2-7; 9 bases line up with TRBD2. The junction had 6 bases not matched to a gene; V was cut back by 3 bases and J by 3 bases. The CDR3 runs to 15 residues. The V gene's germline CDR1 is LNHDA and CDR2 SQIVND (reference sequence). The CDR3 DNA follows: TGTGCCAGTAGTATGGGACTAGCAGAAAACTACGAGCAGTACTTC. Residues: CASSMGLAENYEQYF.

V gene TRBV7-3 combines with J gene TRBJ2-3; no definite D call. V lost 2 bases to trimming and J lost 0 bases, with 9 bases between them. The CDR3 spans 15 residues. Germline loops: CDR1 SGHTA, CDR2 FQGTGA. CDR3 DNA sequence: TGTGCCAGCAGCTTAGCGGCAACCAGCACAGATACGCAGTATTTT. This gives the protein CASSLAATSTDTQYF.

This clone was detected only once. This chain links TRBV5-4 with TRBJ1-1; a weak D match, TRBD1 (6 bases). Deletions cut 5 bases from V and 0 bases from J, with 8 bases between. The germline V gene has CDR1 SGHNT and CDR2 YYREEE (reference sequence). The CDR3 consists of 13 residues. CDR3 coding DNA: TGTGCCAGCAGTGGACAGATGAACACTGAAGCTTTCTTT. It yields the protein CASSGQMNTEAFF.

V is TRBV9 and J is TRBJ1-6; 8 positions agree with TRBD1. The CDR3 has 17 amino acids. Trimming took 4 bases from V and 1 from J; bases not matched to a gene: 7. Per the germline V gene, CDR1 is SGDLS and CDR2 is YYNGEE. The CDR3 protein is CASSPDRGMSYNSPLHF. In nucleotides, the CDR3 is TGTGCCAGCAGCCCAGACAGGGGTATGTCCTATAATTCACCCCTCCACTTT.

The chain joins TRBV18 to TRBJ2-5; a possible D gene is TRBD1 (5 bases). The V gene's germline CDR1 is KGHSH and CDR2 LQKENI. Trimming left V 3 bases short and J 0 bases short, with 11 bases between. This CDR3 has 15 residues. The CDR3 reads CASSPRDSYQETQYF. The CDR3 nucleotides are TGTGCCAGCTCACCTAGAGACAGTTACCAAGAGACCCAGTACTTC.

The genes are TRBV29-1 and TRBJ1-1; D is uncertain. This CDR3 region has 13 residues. V lost 3 bases and J lost 3, with 11 bases in between. The germline V gene encodes CDR1 SQVTM and CDR2 ANQGSEA. This chain's CDR3 is CSVDRDEYTEAFF. Written as DNA, the CDR3 is TGCAGCGTTGATAGAGATGAGTACACTGAAGCTTTCTTT.

V is TRBV14 and J is TRBJ2-6; possible D gene TRBD1, 5 bases. The CDR3 runs to 15 residues. Germline values: CDR1 SGHDN, CDR2 FVKESK. The V end was cut by 4 bases, the J end by 1 base, with 8 bases between. In DNA form, the CDR3 reads TGTGCCAGCAGCCGACAGTCATCTGGGGCCAACGTCCTGACTTTC. Its translation is CASSRQSSGANVLTF.

This clone was observed a single time. This rearrangement joins TRBV12-5 to TRBJ2-3, with D uncertain. The germline V gene has CDR1 LGHNT and CDR2 FRNRAP. The CDR3 has 14 amino acids. Trimming shortened V by 2 bases and J by 2 bases, and 8 bases separated the two germline ends. The DNA of the CDR3 is TGTGCTAGTGGTTTGCTAGTCCACACAGATACGCAGTATTTT. Its translation is CASGLLVHTDTQYF.

This clone was counted a single time. The rearrangement uses TRBV3-1 (or the pseudogene TRBV3-2) and TRBJ2-3, with D tentatively TRBD2 (5 bases). CDR1 is LGHDT, CDR2 YNNKEL, per germline (reference sequence). V gave up 1 base and J gave up 5 bases, with 7 bases separating them. The CDR3 contains 13 residues. The CDR3 coding sequence is TGTGCCAGCAGCCAAGTCGGACTAGATACGCAGTATTTT. Protein: CASSQVGLDTQYF.

The V call is TRBV6-5, the J call TRBJ1-1; TRBD1 aligns across 7 bases. The germline CDR1 and CDR2 sequences are MNHEY and SVGAGI. The ends lost 6 bases at V and 4 bases at J; junction bases unmatched: 11. This CDR3 is built from 15 residues. The CDR3 protein is CASRRGQTLITEAFF. The CDR3 nucleotides are TGTGCCAGCAGGAGGGGACAGACCTTAATCACTGAAGCTTTCTTT.

This clone was detected a few times. The rearrangement uses TRBV7-3 and TRBJ2-7, with 8 bases matching TRBD2. In germline, CDR1 is SGHTA, CDR2 FQGTGA. The CDR3 sequence is 17 residues long. The trim removed 1 base at V and 3 bases at J, leaving 11 bases unmatched. DNA for the CDR3: TGTGCCAGCAGCTTAATGCCGATCAAAGCGGGGGTCTACGAGCAGTACTTC. The encoded protein is CASSLMPIKAGVYEQYF. The variable domain in full, with the rest retrieved from reference TRBV7-3 and TRBJ2-7, is GAGVSQTPSNKVTEKGKYVELRCDPISGHTALYWYRQSLGQGPEFLIYFQGTGAADDSGLPNDRFFAVRPEGSVSTLKIQRTERGDSAVYLCASSLMPIKAGVYEQYFGPGTRLTVT.

The V and J genes are TRBV5-6 and TRBJ1-1; D unclear. Per the germline V gene, CDR1 is SGHDT and CDR2 is YYEEEE. V was cut by 5 bases and J by 1 base, with 9 bases left in between. The CDR3 totals 13 residues. In DNA form, the CDR3 reads TGTGCCAGCAGTGGGAGCCCGAACACTGAAGCTTTCTTT. Amino acid sequence: CASSGSPNTEAFF.

The chain recombines TRBV5-1 with TRBJ1-2; 8 bases match TRBD1. The CDR3 runs 16 residues. V lost 0 bases and J lost 4; bases outside the gene matches: 8. Germline loops: CDR1 SGHRS, CDR2 YFSETQ. The CDR3 protein is CASSLERGQEGYGYTF. The CDR3 nucleotides are TGCGCCAGCAGCTTGGAAAGGGGACAGGAAGGCTATGGCTACACCTTC. The variable domain in full, completed from reference TRBV5-1 and TRBJ1-2, reads KAGVTQTPRYLIKTRGQQVTLSCSPISGHRSVSWYQQTPGQGLQFLFEYFSETQRNKGNFPGRFSGRQFSNSRSEMNVSTLELGDSALYLCASSLERGQEGYGYTFGSGTRLTVV.

The genes are TRBV2 and TRBJ1-1, with TRBD1 matching over 7 bases. This CDR3 contains 15 residues. The germline CDR1 and CDR2 sequences are SNHLY and FYNNEI. Trimming removed 7 bases from V and 2 bases from J; junction bases left unmatched: 10. The CDR3 loop is CASTSVGQSNTEAFF. DNA for the CDR3: TGTGCCAGCACTTCCGTGGGACAGTCCAACACTGAAGCTTTCTTT.

This chain uses TRBV11-2 with TRBJ1-3; perhaps TRBD1 as D (6 bases). This CDR3 region has 15 residues. Trimming took off 7 bases at V and 4 bases at J, with 17 bases between the two ends. From germline, CDR1 is SGHAT and CDR2 FQNNGV. CDR3: CASTSPWGLGNTIYF. Written as DNA, the CDR3 is TGTGCCAGCACCTCCCCTTGGGGGCTGGGAAACACCATATATTTT.

The genes are TRBV6-6 and TRBJ1-5; 7 bases map to TRBD1. Germline CDR1 MNHNY, CDR2 SVGAGI (reference sequence). The CDR3 consists of 14 residues. Trimming removed 6 bases from V and 5 bases from J; junction bases left unmatched: 7. CDR3 nucleotide sequence: TGTGCCAGCAGCCCGACAGGGAGAGATCAGCCCCAGCATTTT. Encoded protein: CASSPTGRDQPQHF.

V usage is TRBV7-9 and J usage is TRBJ2-1; TRBD2 agrees at 10 bases. Per the germline V gene, CDR1 is SEHNR and CDR2 is FQNEAQ (reference sequence). V lost 2 bases and J lost 6; bases outside the gene matches: 4. The CDR3 extends over 15 amino acids. This CDR3 reads CASSLRLAGVNEQFF. CDR3 DNA sequence: TGTGCCAGCAGCTTAAGGCTAGCGGGAGTCAATGAGCAGTTCTTC.

The V gene is TRBV9, the J gene TRBJ1-1; a possible D gene is TRBD1 (5 bases). Between the trimmed V and J ends, which lost 0 bases and 4 bases, there was a span of 19 bases. The CDR3 extends over 17 amino acids. Germline assignment: CDR1 SGDLS and CDR2 YYNGEE. As DNA, the CDR3 is TGTGCCAGCAGCGTAGGGAGTGGAGGGCAGGGAGGCACTGAAGCTTTCTTT. It codes for CASSVGSGGQGGTEAFF.

The chain couples TRBV11-2 to TRBJ2-7, with 12 bases aligning to TRBD2. The V segment lost 1 base and the J segment 5 bases; nucleotides outside the gene matches: 15. CDR3 length: 19 residues. Germline V gives CDR1 SGHAT, CDR2 FQNNGV. This CDR3 is CASSLGPGLAGPPVDEQYF. DNA of the CDR3: TGTGCCAGCAGCTTAGGCCCAGGACTAGCGGGACCCCCAGTGGACGAGCAGTACTTC.